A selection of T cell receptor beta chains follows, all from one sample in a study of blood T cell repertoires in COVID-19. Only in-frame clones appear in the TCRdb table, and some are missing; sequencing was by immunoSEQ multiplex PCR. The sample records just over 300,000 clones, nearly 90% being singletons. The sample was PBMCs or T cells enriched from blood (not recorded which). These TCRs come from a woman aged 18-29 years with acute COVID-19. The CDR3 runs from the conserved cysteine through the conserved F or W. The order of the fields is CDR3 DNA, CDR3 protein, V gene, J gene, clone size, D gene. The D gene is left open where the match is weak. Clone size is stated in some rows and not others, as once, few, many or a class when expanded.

TGTGCCAGCAGCCCAGGGGCCTACGAGCAGTACTTC	CASSPGAYEQYF	TRBV27	TRBJ2-7	NA	NA
TGTGCCAGCAGCCAAATTGGGGGGTTGGATGAGCAGTTCTTC	CASSQIGGLDEQFF	TRBV3-1/TRBV3-2	TRBJ2-1	NA	NA
TGTGCCAGCAGCCAAAAAAGCTTTTACCGGGACAATGAGCAGTTCTTC	CASSQKSFYRDNEQFF	TRBV3-1/TRBV3-2	TRBJ2-1	once	NA
TGTGCCACCAGCAGAGGGGGGGTGCTGCAGTACGAGCAGTACTTC	CATSRGGVLQYEQYF	TRBV15	TRBJ2-7	NA	NA
TGTGCCAGCAGCGGCCGACAGGGGACCGGGGAGCTGTTTTTT	CASSGRQGTGELFF	TRBV11-2	TRBJ2-2	NA	TRBD1
TGTGCCAGCAGCACAGGGGTAAACACTGAAGCTTTCTTT	CASSTGVNTEAFF	TRBV7-9	TRBJ1-1	NA	TRBD1
TGTGCCAGCCCCGAATCGGGGGGGGCCCTCAATCAGCCCCAGCATTTT	CASPESGGALNQPQHF	TRBV18	TRBJ1-5	NA	NA
TGTGCCAGCAGCGGGACTAGCGGGATCACAGAGACCCAGTACTTC	CASSGTSGITETQYF	TRBV9	TRBJ2-5	NA	TRBD2
TGTGCCAGCAGTTTATACAGGGATAATTCACCCCTCCACTTT	CASSLYRDNSPLHF	TRBV27	TRBJ1-6	NA	NA
TGCGCCAGCAGCTTGTCAGACAGGGGACAAAACATTCAGTACTTC	CASSLSDRGQNIQYF	TRBV5-1	TRBJ2-4	NA	TRBD1
TGTGCCAGCAGTTTATGGGCTAGCGGGGGGGGAGAGACCCAGTACTTC	CASSLWASGGGETQYF	TRBV28	TRBJ2-5	NA	TRBD2
TGTGCCGTACAGGGTGATAACACCATATATTTT	CAVQGDNTIYF	TRBV12-3/TRBV12-4	TRBJ1-3	NA	NA
TGTGCCAGCAGTCCCTCCCCGGGGAACACTGAAGCTTTCTTT	CASSPSPGNTEAFF	TRBV5-6	TRBJ1-1	NA	NA
TGTGCCATCAGGGCAACAGGGGCTGAGCAGTTCTTC	CAIRATGAEQFF	TRBV10-3	TRBJ2-1	NA	TRBD1
TGTGCCAGCAGCTCCGCGGGGTGGGACACCGGGGAGCTGTTTTTT	CASSSAGWDTGELFF	TRBV28	TRBJ2-2	NA	NA
TGTGCCAGCAGGATCAGGTGGAGGTCTAGCGAGAACCCCCACAATGAGCAGTTCTTC	CASRIRWRSSENPHNEQFF	TRBV7-9	TRBJ2-1	few	NA
TGCGCCAGCAGCCAAAGGGACTCCGGCACCTCTAACTATGGCTACACCTTC	CASSQRDSGTSNYGYTF	TRBV4-1	TRBJ1-2	NA	NA
TGTGCCAGCAGCCAAGATAATCGAGCGGGAGTCAGCTCCTACGAGCAGTACTTC	CASSQDNRAGVSSYEQYF	TRBV3-1/TRBV3-2	TRBJ2-7	NA	TRBD2
TGTGCCAGTAGTATAATCGGGAGCCTGGGGGAGCAGTACTTC	CASSIIGSLGEQYF	TRBV19	TRBJ2-7	once	NA
TGTGCCAGTAGTATAGAACGGGGAAGCTACGAGCAGTACTTC	CASSIERGSYEQYF	TRBV19	TRBJ2-7	once	NA
TGTGCCAGCAGAACGGCCGGGGGGGGTAGCGACGAGCAGTACTTC	CASRTAGGGSDEQYF	TRBV28	TRBJ2-7	once	TRBD2
TGTGCCAGCAGCTCCTTCCTTAGGGGGAATGAGCAGTTCTTC	CASSSFLRGNEQFF	TRBV11-2	TRBJ2-1	NA	NA
TGTGCCAGCAGTACACAGGGGTTCGCCGAGCAGTACTTC	CASSTQGFAEQYF	TRBV28	TRBJ2-7	NA	TRBD1
TGTGCCAGCAGAGCCACTAGCGGGGTATACAATGAGCAGTTCTTC	CASRATSGVYNEQFF	TRBV6-5	TRBJ2-1	NA	TRBD2
TGTGCCAGCAGTTCGCTCTGGACTAGCGGGAACTCCTACGAGCAGTACTTC	CASSSLWTSGNSYEQYF	TRBV28	TRBJ2-7	NA	TRBD2
TGTGCCACCAGTGAGATGAATAGCGGACAGCAGTTCTTC	CATSEMNSGQQFF	TRBV24-1	TRBJ2-1	NA	NA
TGTGCCAGCAGCTTAGCGAGACAAGCACAAGAGACCCAGTACTTC	CASSLARQAQETQYF	TRBV7-9	TRBJ2-5	NA	NA
TGTGCCAGCGGCCCGACTAGCGGGAGGTACGAGCAGTACTTC	CASGPTSGRYEQYF	TRBV6-5	TRBJ2-7	NA	TRBD2
TGCAGCGTTGATTCAAAGCAGGGGGCGTCTGGCTACACCTTC	CSVDSKQGASGYTF	TRBV29-1	TRBJ1-2	NA	TRBD1
TGTGCCAGCAGCACCGGGAAGTCTTCTGGAAACACCATATATTTT	CASSTGKSSGNTIYF	TRBV6-5	TRBJ1-3	NA	NA
TGTGCCAGCAGTTACCGAGGGGGGGCGCTTACCGGGGAGCTGTTTTTT	CASSYRGGALTGELFF	TRBV6-5	TRBJ2-2	once	NA
TGTGCCAGCAGCCAACTAGCGGGAGTGGGCACCGGGGAGCTGTTTTTT	CASSQLAGVGTGELFF	TRBV3-1/TRBV3-2	TRBJ2-2	NA	TRBD2
TGTGCCAGTAGTATAAAGTCCAGCGGGAGGAAACGGCAGTATTTT	CASSIKSSGRKRQYF	TRBV19	TRBJ2-3	NA	TRBD2
TGTGCCAGCAGCTCCCCCGGGACCGAGCTTGGGGGCGAAGCTTTCTTT	CASSSPGTELGGEAFF	TRBV11-3	TRBJ1-1	NA	NA
TGCAGCGTATCCACATCCGGGACACGTTCCTACGAGCAGTACTTC	CSVSTSGTRSYEQYF	TRBV29-1	TRBJ2-7	NA	NA
TGTGCTAGTGGTTTGTCCCTTAAAACAACTAGGCGTGAAAAACTGTTTTTT	CASGLSLKTTRREKLFF	TRBV12-5	TRBJ1-4	NA	NA
TGTGCCAGCAGCCCCCTGGGGGGGGCGGGTACAGATACGCAGTATTTT	CASSPLGGAGTDTQYF	TRBV7-3	TRBJ2-3	once	NA
TGTGCCACCGATAGTAGGGGGTGGAATCAGCCCCAGCATTTT	CATDSRGWNQPQHF	TRBV11-3	TRBJ1-5	NA	NA
TGTGCCAGTACAAAACAGGGCAACTATGGCTACACCTTC	CASTKQGNYGYTF	TRBV19	TRBJ1-2	NA	NA
TGTGCCAGCAGTTTATTTAGCGGGAGCGGCTCCTACGAGCAGTACTTC	CASSLFSGSGSYEQYF	TRBV6-5	TRBJ2-7	NA	TRBD2